This T cell receptor (beta chain) was sequenced during a study of early T cells in non-severe SARS-CoV-2 infection. About the research overall: With bulk RNA from unsorted whole blood as input, sequencing yielded unpaired chains.

Study-wide points: A preference for anti-spike CD8 responses marked VDJdb matching, which missed private and CD4 specificities.

Each cDNA molecule carried a unique molecular identifier. TCRdb reanalysed the 5' RACE reads using MiXCR and keeps one entry per CDR3 protein. Of about 54,000 distinct CDR3 sequences in the sample, about 8% were seen once. Looked up from germline, CDR1 is KGHDR and CDR2 is SFDVKD. The CDR3 contains 11 residues. With 9 bases removed from V and 6 bases from J, the gap between germline ends came to 9 bases. As concerns this clonotype: What it binds is unknown.

The V call is TRBV24-1, the J call TRBJ2-3; no clear D gene. The sequencing here drew on whole blood, taken at baseline. This receptor was identified in an adult who was a healthcare worker with PCR-confirmed SARS-CoV-2 infection or an uninfected control (not recorded which). CDR3 protein: CATAAWDTQYF. The DNA of the CDR3 is TGTGCCACCGCCGCGTGGGATACGCAGTATTTT.